These 10 T cell receptor beta chains were sequenced from one sample in a study of radiotherapy plus CTLA-4 blockade in lung cancer. Method: immunoSEQ multiplex PCR; TCRdb's copy keeps in-frame clones and lacks some. The sample lists about 49,000 clones, about 88% seen once, with around 7.6% in the top ten. Sequencing was performed on peripheral blood, taken from a patient treated with radiotherapy plus ipilimumab. Receptors were obtained from a human donor with non-small cell lung cancer whose response to radiotherapy plus ipilimumab could not be evaluated.

V gene TRBV9 combines with J gene TRBJ1-6; 10 positions agree with TRBD1. The germline gives CDR1 SGDLS, CDR2 YYNGEE. CDR3 length equals 19 residues. J lost 7 bases, V lost 0 bases, and 13 bases had no gene match. The CDR3 protein is CASSVVPLTPGQGNSPLHF. CDR3 coding DNA: TGTGCCAGCAGCGTAGTTCCACTCACTCCGGGACAGGGGAATTCACCCCTCCACTTT.

The chain links TRBV19 to TRBJ2-7; D possibly corresponds to TRBD1 (7 bases). This CDR3 region has 13 residues. V shed 11 bases and J shed 3 bases, with 17 bases lying between them. Per the germline V gene, CDR1 is LNHDA and CDR2 is SQIVND (reference sequence). CDR3 bases: TGTGCCGTATCATCCCAGGGGGGCTACGAGCAGTACTTC. This encodes CAVSSQGGYEQYF.

The chain links TRBV11-2 to TRBJ2-2; tentatively, D is TRBD1 (6 bases). V dropped 1 base and J dropped 4 bases, with 10 bases sitting between them. Germline V lookup: CDR1 SGHAT, CDR2 FQNNGV. This CDR3 comprises 15 residues. The CDR3 is CASSLVTGSTGELFF. CDR3 nucleotide sequence: TGTGCCAGCAGCTTAGTTACAGGGAGCACCGGGGAGCTGTTTTTT.

The chain carries TRBV7-2 and TRBJ2-2, with 7 bases fitting TRBD2. The germline V gene encodes CDR1 SGHTA and CDR2 FQGNSA. V lost 5 bases and J lost 1; bases outside the gene matches: 4. The CDR3 loop spans 15 amino acids. This chain's CDR3 is CASSLLAVNTGELFF. The CDR3 coding sequence is TGTGCCAGCAGCCTCCTAGCGGTGAACACCGGGGAGCTGTTTTTT.

The V call is TRBV27, the J call TRBJ2-1; TRBD1 agrees at 7 bases. The germline gives CDR1 MNHEY, CDR2 SMNVEV (reference sequence). J lost 6 bases, V lost 1 base, and 6 bases had no gene match. The CDR3 extends over 15 amino acids. The chain's CDR3 is CASSLLRGLVNEQFF. The CDR3 coding sequence is TGTGCCAGCAGTTTATTGAGGGGGCTCGTCAATGAGCAGTTCTTC.

A few counts support this clone. The gene calls are TRBV4-3 and TRBJ2-7; TRBD1 matches at 9 bases. From germline, CDR1 is LGHNA and CDR2 YSLEER. Trimming cost V 4 bases and J 3 bases; bases outside gene matches: 7. CDR3 length: 15 residues. DNA of the CDR3: TGCGCCAGCAGCCTCCGGACAGGGGCCATCTACGAGCAGTACTTC. This sequence encodes CASSLRTGAIYEQYF.

The genes are TRBV18 and TRBJ2-3; no clear D. Germline lookup yields CDR1 KGHSH and CDR2 LQKENI. The CDR3 contains 15 residues. Trimming took off 5 bases at V and 5 bases at J, with 17 bases between the two ends. CDR3 loop: CASSTYSKPQDTQYF. In DNA form, the CDR3 reads TGTGCCAGCTCAACATATTCCAAACCGCAAGATACGCAGTATTTT.

V is TRBV25-1 and J is TRBJ2-3; D is possibly TRBD1 (6 bases). Germline V CDR1 and CDR2: MGHDK, SYGVNS. V lost 3 bases and J lost 9, with 13 bases in between. This CDR3 comprises 13 residues. CDR3 DNA: TGTGCCAGCAGTGATCACAGGGCCCGCACGCAGTATTTT. It yields the protein CASSDHRARTQYF.

The CDR3 sequence: CASSNTVAPGNTIYF. CDR3 sequence (DNA): TGTGCCAGCAGTAACACAGTGGCCCCTGGAAACACCATATATTTT. This rearrangement joins TRBV28 to TRBJ1-3; D is undetermined. The V end lost 5 bases, the J end lost 2 bases, and 13 bases lay between the germline ends. The CDR3 length is 15 residues. Germline V CDR1 and CDR2: MDHEN, SYDVKM.

The V gene is TRBV19, the J gene TRBJ1-5; D unresolved. The germline CDR1 and CDR2 sequences are LNHDA and SQIVND (reference sequence). The germline V and J ends were trimmed by 5 bases and 0 bases, with 5 bases remaining between them. CDR3 length: 13 residues. The CDR3 bases are TGTGCCAGTAGTCTAAATAGCAATCAGCCCCAGCATTTT. Translation: CASSLNSNQPQHF.